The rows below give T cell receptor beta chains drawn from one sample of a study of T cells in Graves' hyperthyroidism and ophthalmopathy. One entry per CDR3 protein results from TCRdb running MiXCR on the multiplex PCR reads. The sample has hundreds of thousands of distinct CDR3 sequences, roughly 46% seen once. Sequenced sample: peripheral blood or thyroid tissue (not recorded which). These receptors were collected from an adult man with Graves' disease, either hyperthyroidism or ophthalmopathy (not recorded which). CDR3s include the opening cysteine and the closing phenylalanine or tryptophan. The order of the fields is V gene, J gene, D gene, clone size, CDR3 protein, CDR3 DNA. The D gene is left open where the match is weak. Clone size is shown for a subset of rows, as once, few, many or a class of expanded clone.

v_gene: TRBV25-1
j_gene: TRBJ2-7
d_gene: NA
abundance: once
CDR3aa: CASSERGTNIYEQYF
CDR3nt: TGTGCCAGCAGTGAACGGGGGACAAACATTTACGAGCAGTACTTC

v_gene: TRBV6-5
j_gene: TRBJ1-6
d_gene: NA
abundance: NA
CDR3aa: CASSYRGGGGLDSPLHF
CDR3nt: TGTGCCAGCAGTTACCGCGGGGGCGGTGGGCTTGATTCACCCCTCCACTTT

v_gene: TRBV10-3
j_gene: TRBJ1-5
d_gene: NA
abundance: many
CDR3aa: CAISARTNQPQHF
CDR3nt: TGTGCCATCAGTGCTCGGACCAATCAGCCCCAGCATTTT

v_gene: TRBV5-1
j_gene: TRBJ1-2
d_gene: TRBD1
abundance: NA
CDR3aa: CASSLKGTGDYGYTF
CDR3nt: TGCGCCAGCAGCCTAAAGGGGACAGGTGACTATGGCTACACCTTC

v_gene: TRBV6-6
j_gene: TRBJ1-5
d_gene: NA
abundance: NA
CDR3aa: CASSYGRRDNQPQHF
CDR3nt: TGTGCCAGCAGTTACGGTCGACGGGATAATCAGCCCCAGCATTTT

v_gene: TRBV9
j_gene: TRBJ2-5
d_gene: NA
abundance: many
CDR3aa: CASSDTRSETQYF
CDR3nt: TGTGCCAGCAGCGACACCCGAAGCGAGACCCAGTACTTC

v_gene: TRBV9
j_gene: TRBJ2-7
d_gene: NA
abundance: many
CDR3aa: CASSVGSASYEQYF
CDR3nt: TGTGCCAGCAGCGTAGGTTCCGCCAGCTACGAGCAGTACTTC

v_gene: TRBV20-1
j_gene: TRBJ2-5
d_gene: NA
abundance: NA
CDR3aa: CSAGVLRETQYF
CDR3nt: TGCAGTGCGGGAGTCCTACGGGAGACCCAGTACTTC

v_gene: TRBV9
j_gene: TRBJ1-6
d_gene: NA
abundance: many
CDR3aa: CASSVGAGENSPLHF
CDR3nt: TGTGCCAGCAGCGTAGGGGCTGGGGAAAATTCACCCCTCCACTTT

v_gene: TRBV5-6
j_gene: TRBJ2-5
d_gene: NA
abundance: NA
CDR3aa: CASSPTSWWAKETQYF
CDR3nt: TGTGCCAGCAGCCCGACTAGTTGGTGGGCTAAAGAGACCCAGTACTTC

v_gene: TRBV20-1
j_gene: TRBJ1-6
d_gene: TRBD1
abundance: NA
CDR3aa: CSATTGAGSPLHF
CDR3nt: TGCAGTGCTACTACAGGGGCTGGCTCACCCCTCCACTTT

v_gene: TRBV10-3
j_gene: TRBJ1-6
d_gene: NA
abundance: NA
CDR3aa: CAISEFRDGNSPLHF
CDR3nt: TGTGCCATCAGTGAGTTCCGGGACGGAAATTCACCCCTCCACTTT

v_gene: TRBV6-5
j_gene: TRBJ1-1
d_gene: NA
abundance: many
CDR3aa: CASSTSRLNTEAFF
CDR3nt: TGTGCCAGCAGTACGTCACGGCTGAACACTGAAGCTTTCTTT

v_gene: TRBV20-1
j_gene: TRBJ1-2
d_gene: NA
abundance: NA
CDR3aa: CGGRTRDDGYTF
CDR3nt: TGCGGGGGGCGGACCCGAGACGATGGCTACACCTTC

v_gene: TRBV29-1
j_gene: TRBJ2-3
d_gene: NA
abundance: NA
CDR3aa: CSVGGSGVDTQYF
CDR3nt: TGCAGCGTTGGTGGGAGTGGGGTGGATACGCAGTATTTT

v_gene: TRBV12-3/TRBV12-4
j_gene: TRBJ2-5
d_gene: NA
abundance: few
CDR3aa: CASSWGRQETQYF
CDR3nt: TGTGCCAGCAGCTGGGGGCGCCAAGAGACCCAGTACTTC

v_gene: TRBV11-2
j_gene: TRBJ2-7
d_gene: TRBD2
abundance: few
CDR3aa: CASSRTSGTLSSYEQYF
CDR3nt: TGTGCCAGCAGCCGGACTAGCGGGACCCTGAGCTCCTACGAGCAGTACTTC

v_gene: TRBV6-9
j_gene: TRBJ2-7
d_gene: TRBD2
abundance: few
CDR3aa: CASSPGLVEVYEQYF
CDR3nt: TGTGCCAGCAGTCCGGGACTAGTGGAGGTGTACGAGCAGTACTTC

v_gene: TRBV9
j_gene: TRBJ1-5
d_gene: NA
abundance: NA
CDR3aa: CAWSVKGFNQPQHF
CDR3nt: TGTGCCTGGAGTGTAAAGGGGTTCAATCAGCCCCAGCATTTT

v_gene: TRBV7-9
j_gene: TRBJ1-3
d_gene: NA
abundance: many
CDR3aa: CASSRTGTENSGNTIYF
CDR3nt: TGTGCCAGCAGCCGAACTGGGACGGAAAACTCTGGAAACACCATATATTTT

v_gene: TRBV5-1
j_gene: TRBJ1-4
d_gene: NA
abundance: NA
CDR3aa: CASSSGSRTNEKLFF
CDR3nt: TGCGCCAGCAGCTCCGGGAGTAGAACTAATGAAAAACTGTTTTTT

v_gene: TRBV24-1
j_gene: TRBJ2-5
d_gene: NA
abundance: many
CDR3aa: CATSDAGASEETQYF
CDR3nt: TGTGCCACCAGTGATGCAGGGGCTTCGGAGGAGACCCAGTACTTC

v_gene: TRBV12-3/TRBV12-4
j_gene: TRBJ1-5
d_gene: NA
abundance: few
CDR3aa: CASMRPGGGPQHF
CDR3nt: TGTGCCAGCATGAGGCCTGGAGGAGGGCCCCAGCATTTT

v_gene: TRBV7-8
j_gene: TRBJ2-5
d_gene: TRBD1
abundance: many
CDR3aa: CASSLVPGGQETQYF
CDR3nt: TGTGCCAGCAGCTTAGTTCCAGGGGGCCAAGAGACCCAGTACTTC

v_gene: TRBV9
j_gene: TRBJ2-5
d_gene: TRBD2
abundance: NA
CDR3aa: CASSLLTSGSQETQYF
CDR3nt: TGTGCCAGCAGTTTATTGACTAGCGGGAGCCAAGAGACCCAGTACTTC

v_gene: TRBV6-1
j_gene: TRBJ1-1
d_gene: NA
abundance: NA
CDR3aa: CASSEAHGVDKNTEAFF
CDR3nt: TGTGCCAGCAGTGAAGCGCACGGGGTGGACAAGAACACTGAAGCTTTCTTT

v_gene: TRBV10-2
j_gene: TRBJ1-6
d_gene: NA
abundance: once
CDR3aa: CASSEGVGTNSPLHF
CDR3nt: TGCGCCAGCAGTGAGGGGGTGGGAACCAATTCACCCCTCCACTTT

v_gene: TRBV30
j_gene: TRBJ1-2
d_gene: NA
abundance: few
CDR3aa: CASYRVGYTF
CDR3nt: TGTGCCTCCTACAGGGTTGGCTACACCTTC

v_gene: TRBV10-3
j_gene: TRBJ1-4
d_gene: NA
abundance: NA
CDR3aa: CAISADREKLFF
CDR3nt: TGTGCCATCAGTGCTGACAGGGAAAAACTGTTTTTT

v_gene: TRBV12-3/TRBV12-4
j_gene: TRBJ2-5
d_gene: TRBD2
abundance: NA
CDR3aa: CASSLGGRTQETQYF
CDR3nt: TGTGCCAGCAGTTTAGGCGGGAGGACACAAGAGACCCAGTACTTC

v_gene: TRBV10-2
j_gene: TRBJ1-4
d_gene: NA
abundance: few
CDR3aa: CASSENRPNEKLFF
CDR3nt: TGCGCCAGCAGTGAAAACAGACCTAATGAAAAACTGTTTTTT

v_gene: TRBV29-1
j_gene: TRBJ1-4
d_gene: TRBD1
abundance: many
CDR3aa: CSVTRGFGEKLFF
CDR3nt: TGCAGCGTGACCAGGGGGTTTGGGGAAAAACTGTTTTTT

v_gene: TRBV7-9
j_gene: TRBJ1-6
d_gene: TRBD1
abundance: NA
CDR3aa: CASSPGTGGFNSPLHF
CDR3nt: TGTGCCAGCAGCCCGGGGACAGGGGGCTTTAATTCACCCCTCCACTTT

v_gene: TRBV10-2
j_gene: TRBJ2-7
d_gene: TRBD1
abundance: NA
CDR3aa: CASSVYRGRSYEQYF
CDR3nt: TGCGCCAGCAGTGTCTACAGGGGCAGATCCTACGAGCAGTACTTC

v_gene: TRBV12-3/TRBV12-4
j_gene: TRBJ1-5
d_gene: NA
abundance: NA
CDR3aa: CASSSRQVLNQPQHF
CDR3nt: TGTGCCAGCAGTTCGCGACAGGTTCTCAATCAGCCCCAGCATTTT

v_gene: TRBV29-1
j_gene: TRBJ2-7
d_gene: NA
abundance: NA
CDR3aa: CSVSPGGYEQYF
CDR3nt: TGCAGCGTGTCCCCCGGGGGCTACGAGCAGTACTTC

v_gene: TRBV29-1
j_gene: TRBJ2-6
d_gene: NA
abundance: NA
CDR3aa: CSVRQGANVLTF
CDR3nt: TGCAGCGTAAGACAGGGGGCCAACGTCCTGACTTTC

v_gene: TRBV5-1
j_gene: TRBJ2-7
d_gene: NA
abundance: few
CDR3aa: CASSEDMSSYEQYF
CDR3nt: TGCGCCAGCAGCGAAGACATGTCATCCTACGAGCAGTACTTC

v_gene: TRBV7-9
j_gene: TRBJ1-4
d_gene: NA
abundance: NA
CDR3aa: CASSAGYVVEKLFF
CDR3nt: TGTGCCAGCAGTGCAGGGTACGTGGTCGAAAAACTGTTTTTT

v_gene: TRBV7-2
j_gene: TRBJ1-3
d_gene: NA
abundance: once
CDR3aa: CASSPRMLGDTIYF
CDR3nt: TGTGCCAGCAGCCCCAGAATGCTTGGAGACACCATATATTTT

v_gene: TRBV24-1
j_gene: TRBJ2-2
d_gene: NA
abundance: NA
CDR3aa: CATSDSGRVLGELFF
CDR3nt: TGTGCCACCAGTGATTCTGGCAGGGTGCTCGGGGAGCTGTTTTTT